The 29 T cell receptor beta chains below all came from one sample that was sequenced in a study of memory CD4+ T cells and cytomegalovirus serostatus. The sort gate was single viable CD3+CD4+CD8-CD45RO+ cells for memory CD4+ T cells. Assay used: immunoSEQ multiplex PCR; TCRdb lists only in-frame clones, some missing. The sample holds tens of thousands of clones, approximately 71% seen once. The sequencing sample was made of memory CD4+ T cells from blood. These receptor sequences come from an adult in good health and CMV-seronegative.

The chain is built from TRBV6-5 and TRBJ1-2; D gene unclear. CDR3 length: 13 amino acids. Trimming shortened V by 4 bases and J by 6 bases, and 12 bases separated the two germline ends. CDR1 and CDR2 (germline): MNHEY, SVGAGI. DNA of the CDR3: TGTGCCAGCAGTTCCTTCTTCGGGGATGGCTACACCTTC. Protein product: CASSSFFGDGYTF.

V gene TRBV9 combines with J gene TRBJ2-3, with D maybe TRBD2 (5 bases). V gave up 0 bases and J gave up 4 bases, with 6 bases separating them. Germline V CDR1 and CDR2: SGDLS, YYNGEE. The CDR3 loop spans 13 amino acids. DNA for the CDR3: TGTGCCAGCAGCGTAGCTAGCCCAGATACGCAGTATTTT. This codes for CASSVASPDTQYF.

This clone was counted between two and nine times. Here the CDR3 DNA reads TGTGCCAGCAGCCAAGTCACAGGGGTCTATGGCTACACCTTC. Protein: CASSQVTGVYGYTF. The genes are TRBV4-2 and TRBJ1-2; 7 positions agree with TRBD1. V was clipped by 1 base and J by 4 bases; unmatched bases: 3. CDR1 is LGHNA, CDR2 YNFKEQ, per germline. The CDR3 runs 14 residues.

This clone has only a few counts. The chain links TRBV28 to TRBJ1-2, with no clear D. The CDR3 is 14 residues long. V lost 0 bases, J lost 4 bases, and 9 bases lay in between. Per the germline V gene, CDR1 is MDHEN and CDR2 is SYDVKM. CDR3 residues: CASSLWTVFYGYTF. For the CDR3, the DNA is TGTGCCAGCAGTTTATGGACCGTGTTCTATGGCTACACCTTC.

In this sample, this clone turned up a few times. The chain joins TRBV18 to TRBJ2-3; TRBD2 matches at 11 bases. This CDR3 has 17 residues. Trimming removed 1 base from V and 6 bases from J; junction bases left unmatched: 9. Germline V gene sequence: CDR1 KGHSH, CDR2 LQKENI. The CDR3, as DNA: TGTGCCAGCTCACCACGAGGGATAGCGGGAGGGTCGGATACGCAGTATTTT. Translating gives CASSPRGIAGGSDTQYF.

The V call is TRBV10-3, the J call TRBJ2-2; 11 bases line up with TRBD1. V trimming: 3 bases; J trimming: 6 bases; junction bases outside the gene matches: 15. Germline loops: CDR1 ENHRY, CDR2 SYGVKD. This CDR3 spans 19 amino acids. CDR3 sequence: CAISESGTGGMEVPGELFF. CDR3 bases: TGTGCCATCAGTGAATCCGGGACAGGGGGAATGGAGGTGCCCGGGGAGCTGTTTTTT.

The chain uses TRBV11-2 and TRBJ2-2, with D perhaps TRBD2 (5 bases). V was trimmed by 3 bases and J by 0 bases, leaving 8 bases between them. The CDR3 has 15 amino acids. CDR1 and CDR2 (germline): SGHAT, FQNNGV. CDR3 nucleotides: TGTGCCAGCAGCTTCGGAGGAGCGAACACCGGGGAGCTGTTTTTT. It translates to CASSFGGANTGELFF.

The rearrangement joins TRBV30 to TRBJ2-7, with a possible D match to TRBD1 (6 bases). The germline V gene has CDR1 GTSNPN and CDR2 SVGIG (reference sequence). Deletions cut 4 bases from V and 2 bases from J, with 12 bases between. This CDR3 has 13 residues. The CDR3 sequence is CAWNRDTTYEQYF. CDR3 DNA sequence: TGTGCCTGGAACCGGGACACTACCTACGAGCAGTACTTC.

The chain has TRBV18 and TRBJ1-4, with a tentative D call TRBD1 (6 bases). In germline, CDR1 is KGHSH, CDR2 LQKENI. This CDR3 is 16 amino acids long. The V gene lost 3 bases and the J gene lost 5 bases, with 16 bases spanning the gap. The CDR3 nucleotides read TGTGCCAGCTCACCTGAGCTCGGGACACTCAATGAAAAACTGTTTTTT. Its translation is CASSPELGTLNEKLFF.

The J gene is TRBJ1-5, the V gene TRBV6-5, with no clear D. The CDR3 sequence is 12 residues long. The germline V and J ends were trimmed by 5 bases and 5 bases, with 7 bases remaining between them. The germline V gene has CDR1 MNHEY and CDR2 SVGAGI. The CDR3 DNA reads as TGTGCCAGCAGTCACCCGGATCAGCCCCAGCATTTT. Translating gives CASSHPDQPQHF.

The CDR3 loop is CASSQGFRTGGADTQYF. DNA for the CDR3: TGTGCCAGCAGCCAAGGGTTCCGGACAGGGGGCGCAGATACGCAGTATTTT. The chain has TRBV14 and TRBJ2-3; 11 bases are a match to TRBD1. Germline values: CDR1 SGHDN, CDR2 FVKESK. With V trimmed by 1 base and J by 4 bases, 7 bases remained unmatched. The CDR3 spans 17 residues.

This sequence joins TRBV11-2 and TRBJ2-2; 7 positions agree with TRBD1. The V gene's germline CDR1 is SGHAT and CDR2 FQNNGV. The V segment lost 2 bases and the J segment 7 bases; nucleotides outside the gene matches: 7. The CDR3 length is 15 residues. DNA for the CDR3: TGTGCCAGCAGCTTACTAGGGGGCGGTAGCGGGGAGCTGTTTTTT. Translated: CASSLLGGGSGELFF.

The CDR3 spells CASSLLAGSSSTDTQYF. CDR3 coding DNA: TGTGCCAGCAGCCTTCTAGCGGGGTCTTCTAGCACAGATACGCAGTATTTT. The chain combines TRBV7-2 with TRBJ2-3; 9 bases map to TRBD2. Germline values: CDR1 SGHTA, CDR2 FQGNSA. With 5 bases clipped from V and 0 bases from J, the junction kept 9 bases outside the gene matches. CDR3 size: 17 residues.

The chain recombines TRBV30 with TRBJ1-6, with D perhaps TRBD1 (5 bases). This CDR3 comprises 14 residues. Germline-derived CDR1 and CDR2 are GTSNPN and SVGIG (reference sequence). V lost 2 bases, J lost 9 bases, and 14 bases lay in between. The CDR3 DNA reads as TGTGCCTGGAGTTCCGGGTCGGGGGGTTCACCCCTCCACTTT. Translated, it gives CAWSSGSGGSPLHF.

The rearrangement uses TRBV19 and TRBJ1-5; D is possibly TRBD1 (6 bases). The CDR3 length is 14 residues. Trimming pared 6 bases from V and 2 bases from J, leaving 11 bases between. Germline V gene data show CDR1 as LNHDA and CDR2 as SQIVND (reference sequence). CDR3 bases: TGTGCCAGTAGCATACAGGGAGGCAATCAGCCCCAGCATTTT. Protein product: CASSIQGGNQPQHF.

The chain carries TRBV11-2 and TRBJ2-6; no clear D gene. The germline gives CDR1 SGHAT, CDR2 FQNNGV. Trimming took off 5 bases at V and 0 bases at J, with 8 bases between the two ends. The CDR3 has 15 amino acids. This CDR3 reads CASSPDNSGANVLTF. DNA of the CDR3: TGTGCCAGCAGCCCCGACAACTCTGGGGCCAACGTCCTGACTTTC.

The V call is TRBV4-2, the J call TRBJ2-7, with 11 bases that match TRBD1. CDR3 size: 15 residues. Germline values: CDR1 LGHNA, CDR2 YNFKEQ. Trimming at V came to 0 bases and at J to 6 bases, leaving 4 bases not matched to a gene. In DNA form, the CDR3 reads TGTGCCAGCAGCCAAGATCTTGGGACAGGGGGCGAGCAGTACTTC. Protein sequence: CASSQDLGTGGEQYF.

This chain joins TRBV28 and TRBJ1-1; 7 bases map to TRBD1. The CDR3 is 14 residues long. Germline V gives CDR1 MDHEN, CDR2 SYDVKM. J gave up 7 bases and V 6 bases, and 11 bases lay outside the gene matches. The DNA for the CDR3 is TGTGCCAGCAGGTCCGCAGGGGGGCTCTTTGAAGCTTTCTTT. Translation: CASRSAGGLFEAFF.

This chain joins TRBV11-3 and TRBJ2-2; D unclear. The germline V and J ends were trimmed by 5 bases and 3 bases, with 7 bases remaining between them. This CDR3 region has 13 residues. Germline V gene lookup returns CDR1 SGHNT and CDR2 YENEEA. The CDR3 coding sequence is TGTGCCAGCAGCGCCCAGGACACCGGGGAGCTGTTTTTT. Encoded protein: CASSAQDTGELFF.

The chain is built from TRBV28 and TRBJ2-3; possibly TRBD2 for D (6 bases). The CDR3 contains 15 residues. Trimming pared 5 bases from V and 5 bases from J, leaving 17 bases between. Germline V CDR1 and CDR2: MDHEN, SYDVKM. The CDR3 sequence: CASSGRDDGRDTQYF. DNA of the CDR3: TGTGCCAGCAGTGGCAGGGACGACGGGAGAGATACGCAGTATTTT.

The chain recombines TRBV7-2 with TRBJ2-6, with a tentative D call TRBD1 (6 bases). This CDR3 region has 17 residues. Germline V gene lookup returns CDR1 SGHTA and CDR2 FQGNSA. V lost 5 bases, J lost 0 bases, and 14 bases lay in between. The CDR3 spells CASSHYRQASGANVLTF. In nucleotides, the CDR3 is TGTGCCAGCAGCCACTACCGACAGGCCTCTGGGGCCAACGTCCTGACTTTC.

This clone appeared a few times. The chain carries TRBV19 and TRBJ1-1; 9 bases are shared with TRBD1. Germline lookup yields CDR1 LNHDA and CDR2 SQIVND (reference sequence). The CDR3 runs to 18 residues. The trim removed 1 base at V and 1 base at J, leaving 10 bases unmatched. The CDR3, as DNA: TGTGCCAGTAGTATAGCCCGCGGACAGGGGAGGGCGAACACTGAAGCTTTCTTT. As protein: CASSIARGQGRANTEAFF.

The gene calls are TRBV19 and TRBJ1-5, with 11 bases matching TRBD1. Germline trimming cut 7 bases from V and 5 bases from J; bases unmatched to any gene: 7. This CDR3 is built from 15 residues. Germline CDR1 is LNHDA and CDR2 is SQIVND (reference sequence). CDR3 residues: CASMGGTGGYQPQHF. The DNA of the CDR3 is TGTGCCAGTATGGGGGGGACAGGGGGGTATCAGCCCCAGCATTTT.

A single count supports this clone. This chain uses TRBV4-1 with TRBJ2-1; D remains ambiguous. CDR3 length: 17 residues. Germline CDR1 reads MGHRA; CDR2 reads YSYEKL. The V end lost 1 base, the J end lost 0 bases, and 13 bases lay between the germline ends. The chain's CDR3 is CASSQVARVSSYNEQFF. CDR3 nucleotides: TGCGCCAGCAGCCAAGTCGCTAGGGTTAGCTCCTACAATGAGCAGTTCTTC.

This clone was seen a single time. CDR3 DNA: TGCGCCAGCAGCCAGAAACAGGGCACCTACGAGCAGTACTTC. This translates into CASSQKQGTYEQYF. This rearrangement joins TRBV5-1 to TRBJ2-7; tentative D call: TRBD1 (6 bases). Trimming left V 4 bases short and J 2 bases short, with 13 bases between. Per the germline V gene, CDR1 is SGHRS and CDR2 is YFSETQ. This CDR3 contains 14 residues. The whole variable domain, remainder taken from reference TRBV5-1 and TRBJ2-7, is KAGVTQTPRYLIKTRGQQVTLSCSPISGHRSVSWYQQTPGQGLQFLFEYFSETQRNKGNFPGRFSGRQFSNSRSEMNVSTLELGDSALYLCASSQKQGTYEQYFGPGTRLTVT.

The rearrangement links TRBV7-8 to TRBJ1-1; the D is unclear. Germline V gene sequence: CDR1 SGHVS, CDR2 FQNEAQ. Trimming cost V 1 base and J 4 bases, with 10 bases left between them. The CDR3 contains 14 residues. The CDR3 DNA is TGTGCCAGCAGCTTAGGGACGGTAGGCACTGAAGCTTTCTTT. Protein product: CASSLGTVGTEAFF.

This clone has a handful of counts. Compared with germline, one end of the junction differs, possibly owing to a read error. V gene TRBV7-2 combines with J gene TRBJ2-1, with 9 bases aligning to TRBD2. Per the germline V gene, CDR1 is SGHTA and CDR2 is FQGNSA. There are 12 residues in the CDR3. The CDR3 DNA is TGTGCCAGCAGCCTACCCGGGACTAGCTTAGTCTTC. Translating gives CASSLPGTSLVF.

The chain is built from TRBV28 and TRBJ1-1; no definite D call. With 7 bases removed from V and 0 bases from J, the gap between germline ends came to 6 bases. The V gene's germline CDR1 is MDHEN and CDR2 SYDVKM. The CDR3 consists of 12 residues. The CDR3 protein is CASTTLNTEAFF. CDR3 DNA sequence: TGTGCCAGCACGACATTGAACACTGAAGCTTTCTTT.

The rearrangement links TRBV5-1 to TRBJ2-1; TRBD1 aligns across 7 bases. Losses at the gene ends were 7 bases for V and 2 bases for J; bases not matched to a gene: 9. The germline V gene encodes CDR1 SGHRS and CDR2 YFSETQ. The CDR3 runs 15 residues. The CDR3 coding sequence is TGCGCCAGCGGTCCCGGGACAGCAACCTACAATGAGCAGTTCTTC. Amino acid sequence: CASGPGTATYNEQFF.